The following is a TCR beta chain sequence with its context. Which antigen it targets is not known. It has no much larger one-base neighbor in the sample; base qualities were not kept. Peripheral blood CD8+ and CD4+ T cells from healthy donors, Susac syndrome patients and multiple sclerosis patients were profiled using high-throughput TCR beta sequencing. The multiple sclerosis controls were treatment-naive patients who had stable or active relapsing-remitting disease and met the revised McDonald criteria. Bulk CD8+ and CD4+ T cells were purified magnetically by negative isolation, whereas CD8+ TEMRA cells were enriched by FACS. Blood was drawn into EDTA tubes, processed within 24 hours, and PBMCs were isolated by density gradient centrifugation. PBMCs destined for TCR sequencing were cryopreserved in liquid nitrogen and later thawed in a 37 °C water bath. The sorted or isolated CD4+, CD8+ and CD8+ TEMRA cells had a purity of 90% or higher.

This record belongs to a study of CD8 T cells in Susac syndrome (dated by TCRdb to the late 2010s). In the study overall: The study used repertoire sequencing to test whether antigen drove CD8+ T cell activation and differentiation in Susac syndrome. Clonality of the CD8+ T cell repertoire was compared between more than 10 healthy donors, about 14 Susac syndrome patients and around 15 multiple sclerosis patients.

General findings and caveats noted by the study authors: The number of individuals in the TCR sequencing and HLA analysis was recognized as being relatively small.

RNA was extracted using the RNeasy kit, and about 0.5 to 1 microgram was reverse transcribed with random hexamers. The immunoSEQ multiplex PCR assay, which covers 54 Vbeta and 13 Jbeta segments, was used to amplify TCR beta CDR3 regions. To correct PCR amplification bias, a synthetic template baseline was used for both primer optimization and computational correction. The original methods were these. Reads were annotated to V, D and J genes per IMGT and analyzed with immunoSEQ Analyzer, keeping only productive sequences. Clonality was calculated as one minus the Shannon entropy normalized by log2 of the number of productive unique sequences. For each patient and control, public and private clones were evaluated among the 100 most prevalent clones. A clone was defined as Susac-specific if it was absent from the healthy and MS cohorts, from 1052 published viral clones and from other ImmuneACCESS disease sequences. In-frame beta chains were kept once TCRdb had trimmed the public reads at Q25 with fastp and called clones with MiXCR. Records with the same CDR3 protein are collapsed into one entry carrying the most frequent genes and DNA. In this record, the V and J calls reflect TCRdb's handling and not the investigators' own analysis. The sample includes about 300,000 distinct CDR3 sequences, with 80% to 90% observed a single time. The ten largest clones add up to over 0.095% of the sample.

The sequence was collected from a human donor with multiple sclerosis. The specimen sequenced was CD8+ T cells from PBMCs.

CDR3 protein: CSVEEGTGGNQPQHF. Read as DNA, the sequence is TGCAGCGTTGAAGAAGGAACAGGGGGCAATCAGCCCCAGCATTTT. The V gene is TRBV29-1 and the J gene is TRBJ1-5, with TRBD1 identical over 7 junction bases. CDR1 and CDR2 are read off the germline V gene as SQVTM and ANQGSEA. Reading from cysteine to phenylalanine, the CDR3 counts 15 amino acids. Solely the CDR3 DNA is kept, with 45 bases framed from the first base. Relative to germline, V is missing 0 bases and J is missing 2 bases, with 4 bases of the junction outside any gene match.